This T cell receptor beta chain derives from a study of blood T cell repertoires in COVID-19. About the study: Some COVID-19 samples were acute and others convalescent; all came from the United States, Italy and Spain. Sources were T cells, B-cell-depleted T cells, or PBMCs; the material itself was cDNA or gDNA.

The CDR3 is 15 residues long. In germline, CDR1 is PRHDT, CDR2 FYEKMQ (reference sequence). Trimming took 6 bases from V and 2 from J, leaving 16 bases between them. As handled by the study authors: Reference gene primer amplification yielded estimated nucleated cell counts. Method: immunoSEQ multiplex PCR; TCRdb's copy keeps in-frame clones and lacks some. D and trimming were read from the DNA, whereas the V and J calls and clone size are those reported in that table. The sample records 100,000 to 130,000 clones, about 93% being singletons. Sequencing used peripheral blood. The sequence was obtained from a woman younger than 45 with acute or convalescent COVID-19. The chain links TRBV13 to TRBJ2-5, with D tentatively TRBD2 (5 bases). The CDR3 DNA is TGTGCCAGCAGTTTGAGAGGAAGCGGTCAAGAGACCCAGTACTTC. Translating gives CASSLRGSGQETQYF.